The next 27 T cell receptor beta chains were all read from a single sample in a study of T cell repertoires in cytomegalovirus infection. In TCRdb, the reads were re-called with MiXCR into one record per CDR3 protein. The table includes about 830,000 distinct CDR3 sequences, 30% to 35% detected once. For these receptors, no antigen is known. The material was cultured CD8+ T cells from PBMCs, obtained from culture after CMV antigen stimulation. These receptors all come from a human donor in good health (CMV status not recorded). Some clones in this sample may be carry-over from other donors' samples.

This clonotype has a single count. This chain connects TRBV7-9 to TRBJ1-3; the D gene is possibly TRBD1 (6 bases). The CDR3 sequence is 15 residues long. Germline V CDR1 and CDR2: SEHNR, FQNEAQ (reference sequence). Trimming cost V 5 bases and J 0 bases, with 11 bases left between them. CDR3: CASSTPGASGNTIYF. The CDR3 DNA reads TGTGCCAGCAGCACTCCGGGGGCCTCTGGAAACACCATATATTTT.

The chain couples TRBV4-3 to TRBJ2-1, with D possibly being TRBD1 or TRBD2 (5 bases each). The CDR3 loop spans 16 amino acids. Germline CDR1 LGHNA, CDR2 YSLEER. Trimming cost V 0 bases and J 7 bases, with 16 bases left between them. CDR3 in amino acids: CASSQEGQVGINEQFF. DNA for the CDR3: TGCGCCAGCAGCCAAGAGGGGCAGGTCGGGATAAATGAGCAGTTCTTC.

DNA of the CDR3: TGTGCCAGCAGCTCCGGACGGCCGTACACTGAAGCTTTCTTT. Protein: CASSSGRPYTEAFF. The V call is TRBV7-9, the J call TRBJ1-1; D not resolved. Germline V lookup: CDR1 SEHNR, CDR2 FQNEAQ (reference sequence). The V and J ends lost 4 bases and 3 bases respectively, with 12 bases between them. The CDR3 runs to 14 residues.

This clonotype was counted ten times or more. This chain links TRBV7-9 with TRBJ2-2; 14 bases are a match to TRBD2. The CDR3 consists of 18 residues. Germline CDR1 reads SEHNR; CDR2 reads FQNEAQ (reference sequence). The V gene end was trimmed by 5 bases and the J gene end by 2 bases; junction bases not matched to a gene: 7. Here the CDR3 reads CASSAPGLAGANTGELFF. The CDR3 DNA reads TGTGCCAGCAGCGCCCCGGGACTAGCGGGGGCAAACACCGGGGAGCTGTTTTTT.

This chain uses TRBV11-2 with TRBJ1-6; D possibly corresponds to TRBD1 (5 bases). Germline CDR1 and CDR2: SGHAT and FQNNGV. The CDR3 has 17 residues. Trimming left V 0 bases short and J 14 bases short, with 23 bases between. The DNA of the CDR3 is TGTGCCAGCAGCTTAGACGGCGGGGCTTTACAAAAGTGGGCCCTCCACTTT. Encoded protein: CASSLDGGALQKWALHF. The full variable domain, with the rest looked up from reference TRBV11-2 and TRBJ1-6, is EAGVAQSPRYKIIEKRQSVAFWCNPISGHATLYWYQQILGQGPKLLIQFQNNGVVDDSQLPKDRFSAERLKGVDSTLKIQPAKLEDSAVYLCASSLDGGALQKWALHFGNGTRLTVT.

CDR3 in amino acids: CASRTTGVHTEAFF. Written as DNA, the CDR3 is TGTGCCAGCAGAACGACAGGGGTGCACACTGAAGCTTTCTTT. The chain is built from TRBV6-1 and TRBJ1-1; 8 bases are shared with TRBD1. Germline V CDR1 and CDR2: MNHNS, SASEGT. CDR3 size: 14 residues. V gave up 6 bases and J gave up 3 bases; unmatched junction bases: 6.

The chain couples TRBV18 to TRBJ2-1; TRBD1 is a possible D gene (6 bases). There are 14 residues in the CDR3. The germline V gene encodes CDR1 KGHSH and CDR2 LQKENI. The germline V and J ends were trimmed by 2 bases and 7 bases, with 12 bases remaining between them. The CDR3 DNA follows: TGTGCCAGCTCACCAAACAGGACAGCTAATGAGCAGTTCTTC. Protein: CASSPNRTANEQFF.

This sequence joins TRBV28 and TRBJ2-5; D remains unclear. Trimming took off 3 bases at V and 5 bases at J, with 22 bases between the two ends. The length of the CDR3 is 17 residues. From germline, CDR1 is MDHEN and CDR2 SYDVKM. The DNA for the CDR3 is TGTGCCAGCAGTTTTAGCAGTGACCGGGTTCAAGGGGAGACCCAGTACTTC. Its protein is CASSFSSDRVQGETQYF.

The rearrangement joins TRBV4-1 to TRBJ2-7, with 9 bases aligning to TRBD2. This CDR3 has 16 amino acids. CDR1 and CDR2 (germline): MGHRA, YSYEKL. The trim removed 2 bases at V and 0 bases at J, leaving 5 bases unmatched. The chain's CDR3 is CASSQRLADSSYEQYF. The CDR3 DNA reads as TGCGCCAGCAGCCAAAGACTAGCGGACAGCTCCTACGAGCAGTACTTC.

The chain couples TRBV6-6 to TRBJ2-1; D is unresolved. Trimming took 2 bases from V and 8 from J, leaving 10 bases between them. Germline-derived CDR1 and CDR2 are MNHNY and SVGAGI (reference sequence). The CDR3 length is 13 residues. The CDR3, as DNA: TGTGCCAGCAGTTACAAGGCCTATGATGAGCAGTTCTTC. Translation gives CASSYKAYDEQFF.

The chain carries TRBV20-1 and TRBJ2-5, with D perhaps matching TRBD2 (7 bases). Trimming removed 7 bases from V and 2 bases from J, with 17 bases in between. The CDR3 totals 14 residues. In germline, CDR1 is DFQATT, CDR2 SNEGSKA (reference sequence). In DNA form, the CDR3 reads TGCAGTGGTGGCCCTAAGGGGGGGCAAGAGACCCAGTACTTC. This gives the protein CSGGPKGGQETQYF.

This chain links TRBV4-3 with TRBJ2-1; D not certain. Per the germline V gene, CDR1 is LGHNA and CDR2 is YSLEER. This CDR3 comprises 15 residues. Trimming removed 0 bases at V and 0 bases at J, with 6 bases between. CDR3 residues: CASSQDSFSYNEQFF. CDR3 in DNA: TGCGCCAGCAGCCAAGACTCTTTCTCCTACAATGAGCAGTTCTTC.

The CDR3 DNA reads as TGTGCTAGTGGTTTAGGGAGCTCCTACAATGAGCAGTTCTTC. Amino acid sequence: CASGLGSSYNEQFF. The chain is built from TRBV12-5 and TRBJ2-1; tentatively, D is TRBD2 (5 bases). The germline CDR1 and CDR2 sequences are LGHNT and FRNRAP. The CDR3 extends over 14 amino acids. Trimming cost V 3 bases and J 0 bases, with 6 bases left between them.

The V gene is TRBV19, the J gene TRBJ1-1, with D perhaps matching TRBD1 (5 bases). This CDR3 spans 15 amino acids. Germline loops: CDR1 LNHDA, CDR2 SQIVND (reference sequence). The V gene lost 7 bases and the J gene lost 1 base, with 16 bases spanning the gap. This CDR3 reads CASTPIGQGNTEAFF. CDR3 coding DNA: TGTGCCAGTACCCCGATCGGGCAGGGGAACACTGAAGCTTTCTTT.

Note on this clonotype: At one end, the junction sequence differs from germline, possibly due to a read error. CDR3 bases: TGTGCCAACAGCTTAAGGACAGCCCACAATGAGCAGTTCTTC. It translates to CANSLRTAHNEQFF. This chain connects TRBV11-3 to TRBJ2-1, with D possibly TRBD1 on 6 matching bases. Germline assignment: CDR1 SGHNT and CDR2 YENEEA. This CDR3 is built from 14 residues.

This clonotype was counted a few times. The rearrangement uses TRBV6-2 or TRBV6-3 and TRBJ2-5; D may be TRBD1 (6 bases). Germline V gives CDR1 MNHEY, CDR2 SVGEGT. This CDR3 has 14 amino acids. The V gene lost 10 bases and the J gene lost 2 bases, with 17 bases spanning the gap. The DNA for the CDR3 is TGTGCCACCTCCGAGACAGGACCACAAGAGACCCAGTACTTC. Its translation is CATSETGPQETQYF.

This clonotype was seen only a few times. The rearrangement links TRBV7-2 to TRBJ2-1; D assignment may be TRBD1 or TRBD2 (6 bases each). The germline V gene encodes CDR1 SGHTA and CDR2 FQGNSA. V dropped 5 bases and J dropped 10 bases, with 15 bases sitting between them. The CDR3 length is 13 residues. The CDR3 sequence is CASSRWGASEQFF. As DNA, the CDR3 is TGTGCCAGCAGCCGCTGGGGGGCAAGCGAGCAGTTCTTC.

The V and J genes are TRBV6-1 and TRBJ2-7; a possible D gene is TRBD2 (5 bases). Trimming removed 7 bases at V and 4 bases at J, with 17 bases between. Germline assignment: CDR1 MNHNS and CDR2 SASEGT. The CDR3 consists of 14 residues. The CDR3 loop reads CASTISGSAYEQYF. DNA of the CDR3: TGTGCCAGCACCATCTCGGGTAGCGCGTACGAGCAGTACTTC.

This clonotype was observed many times. The V gene is TRBV7-6, the J gene TRBJ1-1, with TRBD1 matching over 8 bases. CDR3 size: 15 residues. Per germline, CDR1 SGHVS and CDR2 FNYEAQ. The V gene end was trimmed by 3 bases and the J gene end by 3 bases; junction bases not matched to a gene: 6. Here the CDR3 reads CASSLAGGAYTEAFF. In nucleotides, the CDR3 is TGTGCCAGCAGCTTGGCAGGGGGCGCGTACACTGAAGCTTTCTTT.

The chain couples TRBV12-3 or TRBV12-4 to TRBJ2-6; D remains unclear. Trimming shortened V by 2 bases and J by 0 bases, and 11 bases separated the two germline ends. The CDR3 covers 17 residues. CDR3 bases: TGTGCCAGCAGTTTACTTTTCGGCCTCTCTGGGGCCAACGTCCTGACTTTC. Protein: CASSLLFGLSGANVLTF.

This chain connects TRBV11-2 to TRBJ2-7; D ambiguous. The CDR3 runs 13 residues. V lost 2 bases to trimming and J lost 5 bases, with 10 bases between them. Germline values: CDR1 SGHAT, CDR2 FQNNGV. CDR3 region: CASSLRLTDEQYV. The DNA for the CDR3 is TGTGCCAGCAGCTTACGTTTAACAGACGAGCAGTACGTC.

The table lists this clonotype with many counts. The rearrangement uses TRBV7-2 and TRBJ1-6; TRBD1 matches at 9 bases. Germline trimming cut 6 bases from V and 7 bases from J; bases unmatched to any gene: 7. In germline, CDR1 is SGHTA, CDR2 FQGNSA. There are 15 residues in the CDR3. The CDR3: CASRSGTGPNSPLHF. For the CDR3, the DNA is TGTGCCAGCAGATCGGGGACAGGGCCGAATTCACCCCTCCACTTT. Complete variable domain (other parts from reference TRBV7-2 and TRBJ1-6): GAGVSQSPSNKVTEKGKDVELRCDPISGHTALYWYRQSLGQGLEFLIYFQGNSAPDKSGLPSDRFSAERTGGSVSTLTIQRTQQEDSAVYLCASRSGTGPNSPLHFGNGTRLTVT.

The chain recombines TRBV12-5 with TRBJ1-1; 10 nucleotides agree with TRBD1. Germline V gene lookup returns CDR1 LGHNT and CDR2 FRNRAP. Germline trimming cut 3 bases from V and 4 bases from J; bases unmatched to any gene: 8. The CDR3 contains 16 residues. CDR3 coding DNA: TGTGCTAGTGGTTTCGGGACAGGGGCTCGGAGCACTGAAGCTTTCTTT. This encodes CASGFGTGARSTEAFF.

This clonotype came up a few times. In nucleotides, the CDR3 is TGTGCCAGCAGCTTAGGAAGGGCCGGCACCGGGGAGCTGTTTTTT. Protein sequence: CASSLGRAGTGELFF. V and J are TRBV7-8 and TRBJ2-2; D ambiguous. The germline gives CDR1 SGHVS, CDR2 FQNEAQ. CDR3 size: 15 residues. V lost 1 base and J lost 4, with 10 bases in between.

This clonotype was detected once. This rearrangement joins TRBV20-1 to TRBJ1-1; D may be TRBD1 (5 bases). The germline CDR1 and CDR2 sequences are DFQATT and SNEGSKA (reference sequence). Trimming removed 3 bases from V and 0 bases from J, with 14 bases in between. The CDR3 loop spans 15 amino acids. The CDR3 sequence: CSARGTAGMNTEAFF. CDR3 sequence (DNA): TGCAGTGCTAGGGGGACCGCCGGAATGAACACTGAAGCTTTCTTT.

V gene TRBV6-1 combines with J gene TRBJ2-3; no clear D gene. CDR1 MNHNS and CDR2 SASEGT come from the germline V gene. The CDR3 has 16 amino acids. V dropped 5 bases and J dropped 5 bases, with 20 bases sitting between them. The CDR3 loop reads CASSPRSDPAVDTQYF. The CDR3 DNA sequence: TGTGCCAGCAGTCCCCGCTCGGATCCGGCGGTAGATACGCAGTATTTT.

The chain combines TRBV7-9 with TRBJ1-5; unclear D gene. Trimming took 3 bases from V and 4 from J, leaving 7 bases between them. CDR3 length equals 13 residues. Germline V gene lookup returns CDR1 SEHNR and CDR2 FQNEAQ (reference sequence). CDR3 in amino acids: CASSFGRNQPQHF. CDR3 sequence (DNA): TGTGCCAGCAGCTTCGGACGGAATCAGCCCCAGCATTTT.